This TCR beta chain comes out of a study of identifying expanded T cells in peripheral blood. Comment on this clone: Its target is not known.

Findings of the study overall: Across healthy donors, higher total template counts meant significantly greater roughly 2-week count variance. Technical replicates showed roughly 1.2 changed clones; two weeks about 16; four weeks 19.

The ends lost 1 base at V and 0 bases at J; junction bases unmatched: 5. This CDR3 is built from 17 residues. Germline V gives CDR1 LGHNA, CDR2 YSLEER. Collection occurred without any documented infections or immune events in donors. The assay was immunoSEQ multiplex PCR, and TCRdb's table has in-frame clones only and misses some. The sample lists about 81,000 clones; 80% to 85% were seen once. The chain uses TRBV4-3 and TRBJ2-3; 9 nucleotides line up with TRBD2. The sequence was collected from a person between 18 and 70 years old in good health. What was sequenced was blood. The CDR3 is CASSQALAGTSTDTQYF. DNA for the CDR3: TGCGCCAGCAGCCAAGCGCTAGCGGGAACTAGCACAGATACGCAGTATTTT.